The T cell receptor beta chain described here comes from a study of blood T cell repertoires in COVID-19. How the authors handled the data: Estimated nucleated cell counts came from reference gene primer amplification. TCRdb keeps only in-frame clones here, not all; method: immunoSEQ multiplex PCR. V and J calls plus clone size are reproduced from that table; the DNA served to infer D and trimming. There are some 95,000 clones in the sample; around 93% occur only once, and approximately 2.2% lies in the top ten. V was clipped by 8 bases and J by 7 bases, with 26 bases between them. Germline CDR1 is LGHDT and CDR2 is YNNKEL (reference sequence). The CDR3 is made up of 16 amino acids.

This TCR was recovered from a human donor with active COVID-19. The donor label of this sample is uncertain. Sequenced: peripheral blood. The rearrangement uses TRBV3-1 (or the pseudogene TRBV3-2) and TRBJ1-2; D is unclear. DNA of the CDR3: TGTGCCAGCGGCGAAAGGGATGCGGGAGCTCAGTCTGGCTACACCTTC. Translating it yields CASGERDAGAQSGYTF.